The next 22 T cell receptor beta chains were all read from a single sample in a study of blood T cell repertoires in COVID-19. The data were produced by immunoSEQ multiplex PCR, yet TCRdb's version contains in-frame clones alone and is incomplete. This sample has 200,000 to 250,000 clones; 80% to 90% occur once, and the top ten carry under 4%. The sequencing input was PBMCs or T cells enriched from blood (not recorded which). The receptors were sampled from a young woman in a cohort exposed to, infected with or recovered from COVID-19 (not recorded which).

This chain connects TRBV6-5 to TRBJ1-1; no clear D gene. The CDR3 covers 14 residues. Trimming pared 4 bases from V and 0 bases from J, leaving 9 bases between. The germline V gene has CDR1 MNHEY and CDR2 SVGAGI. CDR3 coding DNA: TGTGCCAGCAGTTTTAGGACTATGAACACTGAAGCTTTCTTT. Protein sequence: CASSFRTMNTEAFF.

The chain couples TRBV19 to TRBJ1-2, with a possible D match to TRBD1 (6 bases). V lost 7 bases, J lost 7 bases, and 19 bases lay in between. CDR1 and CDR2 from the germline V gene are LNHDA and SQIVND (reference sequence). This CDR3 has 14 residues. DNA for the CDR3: TGTGCCAGTACCCAAGGGAACAGGGCGAGTGGCTACACCTTC. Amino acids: CASTQGNRASGYTF.

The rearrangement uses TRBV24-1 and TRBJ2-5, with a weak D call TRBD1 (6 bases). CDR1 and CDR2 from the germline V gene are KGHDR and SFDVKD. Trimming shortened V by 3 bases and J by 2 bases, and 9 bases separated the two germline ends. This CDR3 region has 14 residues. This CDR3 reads CATSDRTVQETQYF. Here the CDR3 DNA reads TGTGCCACCAGTGATCGGACAGTTCAAGAGACCCAGTACTTC.

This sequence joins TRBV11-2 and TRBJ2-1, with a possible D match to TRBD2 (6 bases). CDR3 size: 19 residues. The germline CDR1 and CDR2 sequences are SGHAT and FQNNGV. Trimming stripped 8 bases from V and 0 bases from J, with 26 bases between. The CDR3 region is CASAIHAARGRSSYNEQFF. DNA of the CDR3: TGTGCCAGCGCCATACACGCCGCACGGGGGAGGAGCTCCTACAATGAGCAGTTCTTC.

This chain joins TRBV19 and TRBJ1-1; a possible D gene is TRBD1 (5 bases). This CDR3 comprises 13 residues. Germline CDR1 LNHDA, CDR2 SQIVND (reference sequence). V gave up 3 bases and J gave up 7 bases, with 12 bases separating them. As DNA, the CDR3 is TGTGCCAGTAGTATCCCCCAGGGAGGTGAAGCTTTCTTT. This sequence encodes CASSIPQGGEAFF.

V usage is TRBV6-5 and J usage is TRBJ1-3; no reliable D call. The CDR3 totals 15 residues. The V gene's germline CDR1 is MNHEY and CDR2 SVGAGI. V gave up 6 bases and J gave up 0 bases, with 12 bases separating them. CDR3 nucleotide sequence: TGTGCCAGCAGGCCTTCAGTGATCTCTGGAAACACCATATATTTT. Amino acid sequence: CASRPSVISGNTIYF.

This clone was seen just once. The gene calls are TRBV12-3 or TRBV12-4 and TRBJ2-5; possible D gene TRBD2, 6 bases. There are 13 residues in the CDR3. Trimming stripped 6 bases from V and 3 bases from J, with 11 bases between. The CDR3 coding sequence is TGTGCCAGCAGGGACGGGAGAGAAGAGACCCAGTACTTC. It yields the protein CASRDGREETQYF.

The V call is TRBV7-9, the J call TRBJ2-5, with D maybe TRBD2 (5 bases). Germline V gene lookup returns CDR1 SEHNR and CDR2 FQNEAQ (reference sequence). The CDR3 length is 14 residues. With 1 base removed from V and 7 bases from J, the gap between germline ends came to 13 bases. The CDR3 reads CASSLEVVRGTQYF. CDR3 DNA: TGTGCCAGCAGCTTAGAGGTAGTCCGGGGGACCCAGTACTTC.

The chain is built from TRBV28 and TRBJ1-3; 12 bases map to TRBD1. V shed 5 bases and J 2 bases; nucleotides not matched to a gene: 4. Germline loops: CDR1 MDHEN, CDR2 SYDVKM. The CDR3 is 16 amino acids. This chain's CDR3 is CASSAGQGAAGNTIYF. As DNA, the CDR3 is TGTGCCAGCAGTGCGGGACAGGGGGCGGCTGGAAACACCATATATTTT.

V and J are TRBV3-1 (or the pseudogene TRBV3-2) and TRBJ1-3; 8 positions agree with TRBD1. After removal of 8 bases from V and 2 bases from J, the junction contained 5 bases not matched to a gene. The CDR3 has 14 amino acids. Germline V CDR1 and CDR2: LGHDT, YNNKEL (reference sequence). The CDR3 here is CASHKQGAGNTIYF. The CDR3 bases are TGTGCCAGCCATAAACAGGGGGCTGGAAACACCATATATTTT.

The CDR3 DNA reads TGTGCCAGCAGCCAAATTACCAGAGAGCAGTTCTTC. Protein sequence: CASSQITREQFF. The chain combines TRBV3-1 (or the pseudogene TRBV3-2) with TRBJ2-1; D unresolved. CDR3 length: 12 amino acids. V shed 2 bases and J shed 10 bases, with 9 bases lying between them. In germline, CDR1 is LGHDT, CDR2 YNNKEL (reference sequence).

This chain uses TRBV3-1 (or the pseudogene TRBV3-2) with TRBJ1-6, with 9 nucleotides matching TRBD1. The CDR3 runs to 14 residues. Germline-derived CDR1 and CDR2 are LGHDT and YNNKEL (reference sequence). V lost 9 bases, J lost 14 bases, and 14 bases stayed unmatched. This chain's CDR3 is CASQARTGELTLHF. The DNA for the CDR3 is TGTGCCAGTCAAGCCCGGACAGGGGAACTGACCCTCCACTTT.

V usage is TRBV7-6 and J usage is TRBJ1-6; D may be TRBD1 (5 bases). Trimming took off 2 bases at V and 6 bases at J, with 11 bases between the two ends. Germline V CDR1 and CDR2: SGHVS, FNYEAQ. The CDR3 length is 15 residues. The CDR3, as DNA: TGTGCCAGCAGCTTACTCGGGGGTGCTAATTCACCCCTCCACTTT. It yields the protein CASSLLGGANSPLHF.

The CDR3 bases are TGTGCCAGTAGTGCCCGGGACAGGGGGTTGTATGGCTACACCTTC. This translates into CASSARDRGLYGYTF. The V and J genes are TRBV19 and TRBJ1-2; the match to TRBD1 covers 11 bases. After removal of 5 bases from V and 5 bases from J, the junction contained 7 bases not matched to a gene. From germline, CDR1 is LNHDA and CDR2 SQIVND (reference sequence). The CDR3 length is 15 residues.

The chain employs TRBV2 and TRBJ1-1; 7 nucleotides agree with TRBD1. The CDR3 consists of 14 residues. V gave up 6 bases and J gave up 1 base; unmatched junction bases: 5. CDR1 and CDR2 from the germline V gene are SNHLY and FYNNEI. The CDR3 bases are TGTGCCAGCAGGGCCCAGGGGGAGAACACTGAAGCTTTCTTT. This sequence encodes CASRAQGENTEAFF.

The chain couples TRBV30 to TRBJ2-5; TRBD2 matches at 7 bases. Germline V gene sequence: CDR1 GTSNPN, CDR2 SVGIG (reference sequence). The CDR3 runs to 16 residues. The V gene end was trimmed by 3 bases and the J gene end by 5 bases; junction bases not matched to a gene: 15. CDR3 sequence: CAWRGYVGRAGETQYF. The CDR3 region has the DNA TGTGCCTGGAGAGGCTACGTAGGGAGGGCCGGGGAGACCCAGTACTTC.

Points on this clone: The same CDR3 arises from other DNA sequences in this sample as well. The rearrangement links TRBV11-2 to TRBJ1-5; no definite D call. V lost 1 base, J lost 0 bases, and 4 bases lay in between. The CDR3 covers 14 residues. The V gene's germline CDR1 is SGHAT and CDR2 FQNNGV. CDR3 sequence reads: CASSLAGSNQPQHF. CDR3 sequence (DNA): TGTGCCAGCAGCTTAGCGGGTAGCAATCAGCCCCAGCATTTT.

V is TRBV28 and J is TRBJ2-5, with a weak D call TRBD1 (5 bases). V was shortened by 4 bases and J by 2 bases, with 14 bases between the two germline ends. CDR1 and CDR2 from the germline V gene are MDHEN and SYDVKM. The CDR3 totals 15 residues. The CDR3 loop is CASSSPRGAQETQYF. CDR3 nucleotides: TGTGCCAGCAGTTCCCCCCGTGGGGCGCAAGAGACCCAGTACTTC.

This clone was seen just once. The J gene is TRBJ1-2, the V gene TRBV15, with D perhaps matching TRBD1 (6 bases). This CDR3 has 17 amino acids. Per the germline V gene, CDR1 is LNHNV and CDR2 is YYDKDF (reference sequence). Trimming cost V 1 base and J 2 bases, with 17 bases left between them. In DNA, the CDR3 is TGTGCCACCAGCAGAGTCCCAGGGGAGGGGGAAAACTATGGCTACACCTTC. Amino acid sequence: CATSRVPGEGENYGYTF.

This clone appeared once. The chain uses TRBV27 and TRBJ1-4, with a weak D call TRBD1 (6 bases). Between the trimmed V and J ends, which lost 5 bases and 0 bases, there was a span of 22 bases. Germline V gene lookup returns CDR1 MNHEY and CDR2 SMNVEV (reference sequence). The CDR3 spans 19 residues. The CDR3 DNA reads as TGTGCCAGCAGTCCGTCCCTAAGGGGGATGTTTGCAACTAATGAAAAACTGTTTTTT. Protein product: CASSPSLRGMFATNEKLFF.

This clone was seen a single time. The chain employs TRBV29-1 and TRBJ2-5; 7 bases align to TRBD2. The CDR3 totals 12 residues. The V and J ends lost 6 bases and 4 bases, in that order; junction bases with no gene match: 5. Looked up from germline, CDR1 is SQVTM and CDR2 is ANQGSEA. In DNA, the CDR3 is TGCAGCGTAAGAGCGGGATTAGAGACCCAGTACTTC. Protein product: CSVRAGLETQYF.

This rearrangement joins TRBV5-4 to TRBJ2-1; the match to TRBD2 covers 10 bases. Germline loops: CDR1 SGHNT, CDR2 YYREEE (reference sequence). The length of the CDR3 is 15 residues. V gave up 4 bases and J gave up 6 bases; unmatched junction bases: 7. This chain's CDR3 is CASSGGTSEVNEQFF. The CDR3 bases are TGTGCCAGCAGCGGGGGGACTAGCGAGGTCAATGAGCAGTTCTTC.